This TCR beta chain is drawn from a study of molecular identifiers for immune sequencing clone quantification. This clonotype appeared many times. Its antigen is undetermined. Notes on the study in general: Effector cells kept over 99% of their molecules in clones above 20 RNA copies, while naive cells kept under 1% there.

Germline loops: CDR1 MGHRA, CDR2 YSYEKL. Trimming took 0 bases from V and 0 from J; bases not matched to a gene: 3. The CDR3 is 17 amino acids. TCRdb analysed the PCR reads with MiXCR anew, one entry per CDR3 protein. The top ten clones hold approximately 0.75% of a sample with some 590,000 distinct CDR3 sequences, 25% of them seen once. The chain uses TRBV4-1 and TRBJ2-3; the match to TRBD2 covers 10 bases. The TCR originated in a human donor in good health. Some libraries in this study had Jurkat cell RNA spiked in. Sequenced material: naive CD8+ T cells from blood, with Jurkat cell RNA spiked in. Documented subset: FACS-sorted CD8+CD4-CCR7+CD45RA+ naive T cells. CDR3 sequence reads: CASSQEVAGGSTDTQYF. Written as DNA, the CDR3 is TGCGCCAGCAGCCAAGAGGTAGCGGGGGGAAGCACAGATACGCAGTATTTT.